Listed below are T cell receptor beta chains from one sample, sequenced in a study of vaccination and CD4 T cells after COVID-19. TCRdb reprocessed the PCR reads via MiXCR and lists one record per CDR3 protein. The data contain about 14,000 distinct CDR3 sequences, roughly 55% of them singletons. The antigens of these receptors remain unknown. Material for sequencing was CD4+ T cells from blood, cultured in vitro. The receptors originated from a human donor who had recovered from COVID-19. The conserved cysteine and the conserved F or W are not part of the CDR3 here.

V: TRBV25-1
J: TRBJ1-1
CDR3: ASSERGGNTEAF

V: TRBV28
J: TRBJ2-7
CDR3: AGSFSSYEQY

V: TRBV6-1
J: TRBJ1-2
CDR3: ASGEGTERGYT

V: TRBV20-1
J: TRBJ2-2
CDR3: SATSGSTPGELF

V: TRBV20-1
J: TRBJ2-3
CDR3: SPLGYTDTQY

V: TRBV24-1
J: TRBJ1-5
CDR3: ATRSSLNQPQH

V: TRBV19
J: TRBJ1-6
CDR3: ASSRGNNSPLH

V: TRBV6-2/TRBV6-3
J: TRBJ2-2
CDR3: ASRTRIRTGNTGELF

V: TRBV10-3
J: TRBJ2-3
CDR3: AISGPSGSSDTQY

V: TRBV6-2/TRBV6-3
J: TRBJ1-1
CDR3: ASSPQYTEAF

V: TRBV20-1
J: TRBJ2-3
CDR3: SANRDRDTDTQY

V: TRBV20-1
J: TRBJ1-3
CDR3: SATGGSGNTIY

V: TRBV20-1
J: TRBJ2-2
CDR3: SAGGLAGSGELF

V: TRBV20-1
J: TRBJ2-5
CDR3: SARPPEKETQY

V: TRBV18
J: TRBJ1-5
CDR3: ASSPRDRGSNQPQH

V: TRBV28
J: TRBJ2-7
CDR3: ASRADTYEQY

V: TRBV28
J: TRBJ2-1
CDR3: ASRDSGGVYNEQF

V: TRBV28
J: TRBJ1-5
CDR3: ASSLRGGVGNQPQH

V: TRBV20-1
J: TRBJ1-2
CDR3: SVAQAGGYT

V: TRBV24-1
J: TRBJ2-1
CDR3: ATSDTLRGLSSYNEQF

V: TRBV15
J: TRBJ2-5
CDR3: ATSRSLNREETQY

V: TRBV12-3/TRBV12-4
J: TRBJ2-4
CDR3: ASSPQGTKNIQY

V: TRBV20-1
J: TRBJ2-5
CDR3: SARDPSGPETQY

V: TRBV7-9
J: TRBJ2-3
CDR3: ASSSGLAGPPTTDTQY

V: TRBV20-1
J: TRBJ2-4
CDR3: SAPRTRNIQY

V: TRBV6-1
J: TRBJ1-2
CDR3: ASSQGIIGGYT

V: TRBV6-5
J: TRBJ1-2
CDR3: ASSYAQSYGYT

V: TRBV9
J: TRBJ2-5
CDR3: ASSFGIAGFETQY

V: TRBV28
J: TRBJ1-2
CDR3: ASSYDRNYGYT

V: TRBV7-9
J: TRBJ2-5
CDR3: ASRSTGGGETQY

V: TRBV27
J: TRBJ2-4
CDR3: ASSQNPYLSD

V: TRBV20-1
J: TRBJ2-1
CDR3: SAQVGQGRNEQF

V: TRBV7-2
J: TRBJ2-7
CDR3: ASSYRQGVYEQY

V: TRBV28
J: TRBJ2-2
CDR3: ASRGARDRAFSGELF

V: TRBV3-1
J: TRBJ2-5
CDR3: ASSRSGDGQETQY

V: TRBV4-2
J: TRBJ2-3
CDR3: ASRLALSADTQY

V: TRBV4-1
J: TRBJ2-4
CDR3: ASSPGTVLAKNIQY

V: TRBV29-1
J: TRBJ2-1
CDR3: SVPNPSGRSYNEQF

V: TRBV7-5
J: TRBJ2-3
CDR3: ISVSEAPTGRQIFDTQY

V: TRBV3-1
J: TRBJ1-2
CDR3: ASSQAVRGGYT

V: TRBV4-1
J: TRBJ1-6
CDR3: ASSQDRAVSPLH

V: TRBV7-9
J: TRBJ1-1
CDR3: AQPPQTGSYAMNTEAF

V: TRBV7-8
J: TRBJ2-7
CDR3: ASSLPRRLAINSEQY

V: TRBV7-9
J: TRBJ2-3
CDR3: ASSFPIGIAGIQDTQY

V: TRBV19
J: TRBJ2-2
CDR3: ASSGPGRGELF

V: TRBV28
J: TRBJ1-5
CDR3: ASHPFSTRGNQPQH

V: TRBV30
J: TRBJ2-1
CDR3: AWRPLYNEQF

V: TRBV30
J: TRBJ2-3
CDR3: AWSKGTAHTQY

V: TRBV12-3/TRBV12-4
J: TRBJ1-5
CDR3: ASSLVDRVLNQPQH

V: TRBV7-2
J: TRBJ1-6
CDR3: ASSSPPGGSNNSPLH

V: TRBV19
J: TRBJ2-3
CDR3: ASSLEGLAGTDTQY

V: TRBV19
J: TRBJ1-5
CDR3: ASSIESNQPQH

V: TRBV10-3
J: TRBJ1-6
CDR3: AISAPFGGSYNSPLH

V: TRBV29-1
J: TRBJ1-1
CDR3: SVDGQGLNTEAF

V: TRBV27
J: TRBJ2-3
CDR3: ATQRAGGTDTQY

V: TRBV10-3
J: TRBJ1-3
CDR3: AIRTTGESGNTIY

V: TRBV28
J: TRBJ2-1
CDR3: ASSPTSFYSYNEQF

V: TRBV20-1
J: TRBJ1-6
CDR3: SARSGANNSPLH

V: TRBV6-1
J: TRBJ1-2
CDR3: ASSVNNYGYT

V: TRBV21-1
J: TRBJ2-3
CDR3: ASSVFGKPSTDTQY